This entry lists 31 T cell receptor beta chains sequenced from one sample in a study of cytomegalovirus exposure and HLA in healthy donors. Both 60 Vbeta primers and 13 Jbeta primers went into the PCR. Clones were read by immunoSEQ multiplex PCR, and TCRdb kept only the in-frame ones, dropping some. The data hold about 93,000 clones, with roughly four fifths observed a single time. The sample was PBMCs. Every receptor here comes from a man aged 50 to 60 in good health and CMV-seronegative.

The chain carries TRBV10-2 and TRBJ2-7, with D hard to call. Germline CDR1 WSHSY, CDR2 SAAADI. This CDR3 is built from 13 residues. The V and J ends lost 8 bases and 3 bases respectively, with 14 bases between them. The CDR3 DNA reads TGCGCCAGCCTATCCCCTCGCTTCTACGAGCAGTACTTC. Protein product: CASLSPRFYEQYF.

The rearrangement joins TRBV4-3 to TRBJ2-1, with D perhaps matching TRBD1 (5 bases). Trimming removed 0 bases at V and 0 bases at J, with 18 bases between. The CDR3 contains 19 residues. The germline gives CDR1 LGHNA, CDR2 YSLEER. Written as DNA, the CDR3 is TGCGCCAGCAGCCAAGAAACCCCCCCCAGGGCCAGCTCCTACAATGAGCAGTTCTTC. Amino acids: CASSQETPPRASSYNEQFF.

The genes are TRBV18 and TRBJ1-5; D might be TRBD1 (5 bases). V lost 3 bases and J lost 4, with 19 bases in between. The CDR3 spans 17 residues. CDR1 is KGHSH and CDR2 is LQKENI in the germline V gene. The CDR3 sequence: CASSPSGGMGRNQPQHF. The CDR3 DNA follows: TGTGCCAGCTCACCTTCCGGGGGGATGGGGAGGAATCAGCCCCAGCATTTT.

This clone occurred once. The chain couples TRBV27 to TRBJ2-5; TRBD1 matches at 7 bases. The V and J ends lost 8 bases and 2 bases, in that order; junction bases with no gene match: 8. The CDR3 totals 14 residues. The germline CDR1 and CDR2 sequences are MNHEY and SMNVEV (reference sequence). The chain's CDR3 is CASRQGGQQETQYF. The CDR3 DNA reads TGTGCCAGCCGGCAAGGGGGACAGCAAGAGACCCAGTACTTC.

This clone was seen a single time. The V gene is TRBV27, the J gene TRBJ1-5, with 7 positions matching TRBD1. This CDR3 comprises 14 residues. After removal of 6 bases from V and 3 bases from J, the junction contained 5 bases not matched to a gene. CDR1 and CDR2 (germline): MNHEY, SMNVEV (reference sequence). The CDR3 region is CASRRTGLNQPQHF. The CDR3 region has the DNA TGTGCCAGCAGACGGACAGGACTCAATCAGCCCCAGCATTTT.

V gene TRBV5-5 combines with J gene TRBJ1-5; the D is unclear. This CDR3 is 15 amino acids long. V gave up 0 bases and J gave up 0 bases, with 7 bases separating them. Germline V CDR1 and CDR2: SGHKS, YYEKEE (reference sequence). The CDR3 protein is CASSLGFYSNQPQHF. CDR3 sequence (DNA): TGTGCCAGCAGCTTGGGTTTTTATAGCAATCAGCCCCAGCATTTT.

V usage is TRBV10-3 and J usage is TRBJ1-3; the match to TRBD1 covers 7 bases. V trimming: 2 bases; J trimming: 3 bases; junction bases outside the gene matches: 1. Germline CDR1 is ENHRY and CDR2 is SYGVKD. This CDR3 is 14 amino acids long. CDR3 amino acids: CAISEDRDGNTIYF. The CDR3 DNA follows: TGTGCCATCAGTGAGGACAGGGATGGAAACACCATATATTTT.

The V gene is TRBV6-6, the J gene TRBJ1-5, with D perhaps TRBD1 (6 bases). The CDR3 has 13 amino acids. V lost 10 bases to trimming and J lost 8 bases, with 18 bases between them. CDR1 is MNHNY, CDR2 SVGAGI, per germline (reference sequence). This CDR3 is CAIRPGGAEPQHF. CDR3 DNA: TGTGCCATCCGGCCGGGGGGCGCGGAGCCCCAGCATTTT.

V and J are TRBV5-1 and TRBJ2-7; weak D call: TRBD1 (6 bases). The CDR3 consists of 14 residues. Trimming removed 4 bases at V and 2 bases at J, with 13 bases between. The germline V gene encodes CDR1 SGHRS and CDR2 YFSETQ. CDR3 in amino acids: CASSAGQTTYEQYF. CDR3 in DNA: TGCGCCAGCAGCGCTGGACAGACAACCTACGAGCAGTACTTC.

The CDR3 DNA sequence: TGTGCCAGCAGTTTTCCGGGGACTGAAGCTTTCTTT. Its translation: CASSFPGTEAFF. The chain carries TRBV28 and TRBJ1-1; no clear D. V dropped 3 bases and J dropped 5 bases, with 7 bases sitting between them. The length of the CDR3 is 12 residues. The germline CDR1 and CDR2 sequences are MDHEN and SYDVKM.

The chain recombines TRBV5-1 with TRBJ2-1; 11 positions agree with TRBD1. J gave up 2 bases and V 3 bases, and 1 base lay outside the gene matches. The CDR3 length is 15 residues. Germline CDR1 SGHRS, CDR2 YFSETQ. CDR3: CASSWTGGTYNEQFF. CDR3 DNA: TGCGCCAGCAGCTGGACAGGGGGCACCTACAATGAGCAGTTCTTC.

V and J are TRBV4-3 and TRBJ1-4; 7 bases agree with TRBD1. The germline gives CDR1 LGHNA, CDR2 YSLEER. The CDR3 is 17 amino acids. After removal of 4 bases from V and 8 bases from J, the junction contained 16 bases not matched to a gene. CDR3 residues: CASSPNLSDRAGEKLFF. The CDR3 DNA sequence: TGCGCCAGCAGCCCCAACCTTTCCGACAGGGCGGGAGAAAAACTGTTTTTT.

The rearrangement joins TRBV15 to TRBJ1-2; D unclear. V shed 1 base and J shed 4 bases, with 16 bases lying between them. Germline CDR1 is LNHNV and CDR2 is YYDKDF (reference sequence). This CDR3 is built from 16 residues. The CDR3 bases are TGTGCCACCAGCAGAGTTGAAGGACGGGCGGGCTATGGCTACACCTTC. It encodes CATSRVEGRAGYGYTF.

This chain links TRBV5-1 with TRBJ2-5, with 11 bases identical to TRBD2. Germline V gene lookup returns CDR1 SGHRS and CDR2 YFSETQ. J was trimmed by 9 bases and V by 4 bases; bases with no gene match: 8. CDR3 length: 14 residues. The CDR3 DNA sequence: TGCGCCAGCAGCCCCCGGACTAGCGGGCCGGCCCAGTACTTC. Its protein is CASSPRTSGPAQYF. Using reference TRBV5-1 and TRBJ2-5 for the parts outside the CDR3, the full variable domain is KAGVTQTPRYLIKTRGQQVTLSCSPISGHRSVSWYQQTPGQGLQFLFEYFSETQRNKGNFPGRFSGRQFSNSRSEMNVSTLELGDSALYLCASSPRTSGPAQYFGPGTRLLVL.

This chain links TRBV5-1 with TRBJ2-5; D is possibly TRBD1 (6 bases). Germline V CDR1 and CDR2: SGHRS, YFSETQ. CDR3 length equals 14 residues. Trimming pared 1 base from V and 1 base from J, leaving 8 bases between. The CDR3 nucleotides are TGCGCCAGCAGCTTGATAGGGGGCCAAGAGACCCAGTACTTC. It encodes CASSLIGGQETQYF.

This clone was seen just once. The rearrangement joins TRBV15 to TRBJ1-4, with 9 nucleotides matching TRBD1. Germline V CDR1 and CDR2: LNHNV, YYDKDF (reference sequence). The CDR3 covers 14 residues. V was pared by 4 bases and J by 7 bases, with 4 bases of the junction left unmatched. DNA for the CDR3: TGTGCCACCAGCACCCGGGACAGGGTTGAAAAACTGTTTTTT. It codes for CATSTRDRVEKLFF.

The gene calls are TRBV30 and TRBJ1-1; TRBD1 aligns across 7 bases. Germline lookup yields CDR1 GTSNPN and CDR2 SVGIG (reference sequence). V lost 0 bases, J lost 8 bases, and 3 bases stayed unmatched. The CDR3 extends over 12 amino acids. CDR3 in amino acids: CAWSVLGQEAFF. For the CDR3, the DNA is TGTGCCTGGAGTGTATTGGGACAGGAAGCTTTCTTT.

The CDR3 bases are TGTGCCAGCAGCCCCCAGTTCACAGATACGCAGTATTTT. Translating gives CASSPQFTDTQYF. This chain uses TRBV11-1 with TRBJ2-3; D is uncertain. CDR1 and CDR2 from the germline V gene are SGHAT and FQDESV (reference sequence). Trimming cost V 5 bases and J 2 bases, with 8 bases left between them. This CDR3 comprises 13 residues.

J is TRBJ2-1 and V is TRBV4-1, with 12 bases identical to TRBD2. CDR1 and CDR2 (germline): MGHRA, YSYEKL. The CDR3 is 17 amino acids. The junction had 9 bases not matched to a gene; V was cut back by 5 bases and J by 4 bases. The CDR3 sequence: CASSARLAGEKYNEQFF. CDR3 nucleotides: TGCGCCAGCAGCGCCCGACTAGCGGGAGAGAAATACAATGAGCAGTTCTTC.

This clone showed up just once. The chain links TRBV2 to TRBJ2-1, with unresolved D. Germline CDR1 reads SNHLY; CDR2 reads FYNNEI. Trimming took off 6 bases at V and 0 bases at J, with 9 bases between the two ends. The CDR3 length is 14 residues. This chain's CDR3 is CASRSVSSYNEQFF. CDR3 DNA: TGTGCCAGCAGGTCGGTTAGCTCCTACAATGAGCAGTTCTTC.

With respect to this clone: Relative to the germline gene, one junction end is altered; a read error may explain this. V is TRBV7-9 and J is TRBJ2-1; perhaps TRBD1 as D (5 bases). The CDR3 consists of 11 residues. Germline CDR1 SEHNR, CDR2 FQNEAQ (reference sequence). The CDR3 region is CACSAQGGQFF. The CDR3 DNA follows: TGTGCCTGCAGCGCTCAGGGTGGGCAGTTCTTC.

The chain uses TRBV20-1 and TRBJ1-5, with 7 positions matching TRBD1. V shed 7 bases and J 11 bases; nucleotides not matched to a gene: 8. CDR3 length: 11 amino acids. From germline, CDR1 is DFQATT and CDR2 SNEGSKA (reference sequence). CDR3 nucleotides: TGCAGTGTCGCCAGGGGGTCGGCCCAGCATTTT. Translating gives CSVARGSAQHF.

The chain combines TRBV28 with TRBJ2-5; 10 nucleotides line up with TRBD1. This CDR3 has 14 amino acids. Losses at the gene ends were 7 bases for V and 5 bases for J; bases not matched to a gene: 7. Germline CDR1 is MDHEN and CDR2 is SYDVKM. CDR3 protein: CASIPTGGEETQYF. In nucleotides, the CDR3 is TGTGCCAGCATCCCGACAGGGGGCGAGGAGACCCAGTACTTC.

This chain links TRBV6-5 with TRBJ2-7; 8 nucleotides line up with TRBD1. Losses at the gene ends were 8 bases for V and 2 bases for J; bases not matched to a gene: 8. This CDR3 has 14 residues. Germline V CDR1 and CDR2: MNHEY, SVGAGI. The CDR3 DNA sequence: TGTGCCAGCGCTTGGGACAGGTTTGCCTACGAGCAGTACTTC. This codes for CASAWDRFAYEQYF.

V and J are TRBV12-5 and TRBJ2-7; D is perhaps TRBD2 (6 bases). This CDR3 comprises 16 residues. Trimming removed 5 bases at V and 1 base at J, with 18 bases between. Germline V gene data show CDR1 as LGHNT and CDR2 as FRNRAP. The CDR3 DNA reads as TGTGCTAGTGGTCCGCGTTGGAGGGGTGGGTCCTACGAGCAGTACTTC. Its protein product is CASGPRWRGGSYEQYF. Combining the CDR3 with reference TRBV12-5 and TRBJ2-7 gives the whole variable domain DARVTQTPRHKVTEMGQEVTMRCQPILGHNTVFWYRQTMMQGLELLAYFRNRAPLDDSGMPKDRFSAEMPDATLATLKIQPSEPRDSAVYFCASGPRWRGGSYEQYFGPGTRLTVT.

This sequence joins TRBV4-1 and TRBJ2-5, with TRBD1 matching over 7 bases. The CDR3 spans 18 residues. Per the germline V gene, CDR1 is MGHRA and CDR2 is YSYEKL. The junction had 18 bases not matched to a gene; V was cut back by 3 bases and J by 5 bases. The CDR3 loop reads CASSQGQTYISSAETQYF. In DNA form, the CDR3 reads TGCGCCAGCAGCCAGGGACAGACTTACATTTCCAGTGCGGAGACCCAGTACTTC.

The chain has TRBV5-1 and TRBJ2-3; possibly TRBD1 for D (6 bases). The CDR3 consists of 15 residues. From germline, CDR1 is SGHRS and CDR2 YFSETQ. The V end lost 3 bases, the J end lost 1 base, and 12 bases lay between the germline ends. The CDR3: CASSSVDRRTDTQYF. For the CDR3, the DNA is TGCGCCAGCAGCTCGGTGGACAGACGCACAGATACGCAGTATTTT.

The V and J genes are TRBV28 and TRBJ1-2; TRBD1 aligns across 8 bases. The germline V gene has CDR1 MDHEN and CDR2 SYDVKM. V was clipped by 4 bases and J by 1 base; unmatched bases: 8. The length of the CDR3 is 16 residues. CDR3 coding DNA: TGTGCCAGCAGTTACTCCACAGGGGGAATTAACTATGGCTACACCTTC. Protein sequence: CASSYSTGGINYGYTF.

This chain uses TRBV7-9 with TRBJ2-5, with D possibly being TRBD2 (5 bases). Germline V gene lookup returns CDR1 SEHNR and CDR2 FQNEAQ (reference sequence). CDR3 length: 15 amino acids. Trimming shortened V by 3 bases and J by 2 bases, and 13 bases separated the two germline ends. CDR3 residues: CASSFRGEGQETQYF. CDR3 in DNA: TGTGCCAGCAGCTTTCGGGGAGAGGGACAAGAGACCCAGTACTTC.

V and J are TRBV11-1 and TRBJ2-7; perhaps TRBD2 as D (5 bases). The V gene's germline CDR1 is SGHAT and CDR2 FQDESV (reference sequence). This CDR3 is 12 amino acids long. Trimming left V 5 bases short and J 5 bases short, with 10 bases between. CDR3 loop: CASSLEGNEQYF. The CDR3 DNA reads TGTGCCAGCAGCCTTGAGGGAAACGAGCAGTACTTC.

In this sample, this clone turned up a few times. This rearrangement joins TRBV29-1 to TRBJ2-7; possible D gene TRBD1, 5 bases. The length of the CDR3 is 13 residues. CDR1 is SQVTM, CDR2 ANQGSEA, per germline. V dropped 3 bases and J dropped 5 bases, with 14 bases sitting between them. CDR3 in DNA: TGCAGCGTTGACGGGCCGTGGGGCGACGAGCAGTACTTC. Protein product: CSVDGPWGDEQYF.